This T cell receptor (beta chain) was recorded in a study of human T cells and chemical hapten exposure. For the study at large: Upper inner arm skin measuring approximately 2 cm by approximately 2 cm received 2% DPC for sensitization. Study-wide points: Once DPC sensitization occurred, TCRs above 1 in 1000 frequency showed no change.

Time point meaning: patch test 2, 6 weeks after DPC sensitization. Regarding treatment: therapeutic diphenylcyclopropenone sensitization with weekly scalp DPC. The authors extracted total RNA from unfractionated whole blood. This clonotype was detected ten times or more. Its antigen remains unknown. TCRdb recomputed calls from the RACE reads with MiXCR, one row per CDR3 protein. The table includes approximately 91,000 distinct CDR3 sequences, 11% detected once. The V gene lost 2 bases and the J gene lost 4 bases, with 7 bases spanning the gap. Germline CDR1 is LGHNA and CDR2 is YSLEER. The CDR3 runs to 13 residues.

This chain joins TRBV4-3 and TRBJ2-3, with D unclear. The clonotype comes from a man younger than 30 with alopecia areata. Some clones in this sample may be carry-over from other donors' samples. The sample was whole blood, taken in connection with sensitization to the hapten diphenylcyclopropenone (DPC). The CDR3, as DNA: TGCGCCAGCAGCCAATTCACCGCAGATACGCAGTATTTT. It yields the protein CASSQFTADTQYF.